The 21 T cell receptor beta chains given below trace back to one sample, sequenced in a study of monozygotic twins with cystic fibrosis. Only in-frame clones appear in the TCRdb table, and some are missing; sequencing was by immunoSEQ multiplex PCR. This table holds fewer than 30,000 clones, approximately 96% found once. The material sequenced was blood. Receptor source: a girl aged 2-9 years with cystic fibrosis.

The chain is built from TRBV28 and TRBJ1-4; maybe TRBD1 (5 bases). The CDR3 is 14 residues long. V lost 3 bases and J lost 8, with 13 bases in between. Per the germline V gene, CDR1 is MDHEN and CDR2 is SYDVKM. The CDR3 spells CASSFSQGREKLFF. The CDR3 nucleotides read TGTGCCAGCAGTTTTTCGCAGGGACGGGAAAAACTGTTTTTT.

The V and J genes are TRBV2 and TRBJ1-2; 12 nucleotides line up with TRBD1. CDR1 and CDR2 (germline): SNHLY, FYNNEI. The CDR3 consists of 15 residues. With 6 bases clipped from V and 6 bases from J, the junction kept 8 bases outside the gene matches. The CDR3: CASSMRGTGGDGYTF. DNA of the CDR3: TGTGCCAGCAGCATGAGGGGGACAGGGGGCGATGGCTACACCTTC.

The table lists this clone with a count of one. The V and J genes are TRBV9 and TRBJ2-5, with 14 bases aligning to TRBD2. The CDR3 totals 18 residues. Germline CDR1 SGDLS, CDR2 YYNGEE. Trimming removed 0 bases from V and 5 bases from J; junction bases left unmatched: 9. The CDR3 DNA reads as TGTGCCAGCAGCGTAGCCGGTGGACTAGCGGGAGGTTACGAGACCCAGTACTTC. Translated: CASSVAGGLAGGYETQYF.

The V gene is TRBV19, the J gene TRBJ1-1; D is unresolved. This CDR3 has 14 amino acids. Germline CDR1 and CDR2: LNHDA and SQIVND (reference sequence). Trimming left V 5 bases short and J 4 bases short, with 14 bases between. This CDR3 is CASSGPGLGTEAFF. CDR3 DNA sequence: TGTGCCAGTAGTGGGCCAGGTTTGGGCACTGAAGCTTTCTTT.

This clone was detected a few times. The chain carries TRBV6-4 and TRBJ2-6; no clear D gene. Germline CDR1 is MRHNA and CDR2 is SNTAGT. With 2 bases removed from V and 2 bases from J, the gap between germline ends came to 4 bases. The CDR3 is made up of 14 amino acids. The CDR3 is CASSDGAGANVLTF. CDR3 nucleotide sequence: TGTGCCAGCAGTGACGGGGCTGGGGCCAACGTCCTGACTTTC.

The V and J genes are TRBV12-5 and TRBJ2-6; D not certain. Germline-derived CDR1 and CDR2 are LGHNT and FRNRAP. The V end was cut by 6 bases, the J end by 4 bases, with 13 bases between. The CDR3 extends over 15 amino acids. The CDR3 nucleotides read TGTGCTAGTGGCCCCAGGTTTTTCGGGGCCAACGTCCTGACTTTC. This encodes CASGPRFFGANVLTF.

The rearrangement uses TRBV6-1 and TRBJ1-1, with D perhaps matching TRBD1 (6 bases). Germline values: CDR1 MNHNS, CDR2 SASEGT. Trimming took off 2 bases at V and 10 bases at J, with 14 bases between the two ends. This CDR3 is built from 13 residues. As DNA, the CDR3 is TGTGCCAGCAGTGAAAGGGGGGACATCGGAGCTTTCTTT. Translated: CASSERGDIGAFF.

This rearrangement joins TRBV19 to TRBJ2-7; D not certain. V gave up 1 base and J gave up 0 bases, with 10 bases separating them. CDR1 LNHDA and CDR2 SQIVND come from the germline V gene (reference sequence). The CDR3 has 15 amino acids. For the CDR3, the DNA is TGTGCCAGTAGTATAGTCAAACGGCCCTCCTACGAGCAGTACTTC. Encoded protein: CASSIVKRPSYEQYF.

This clone was found once. This chain joins TRBV29-1 and TRBJ2-3; D might be TRBD2 (6 bases). V lost 5 bases and J 0 bases, leaving 18 bases between the germline ends. This CDR3 contains 16 residues. Germline assignment: CDR1 SQVTM and CDR2 ANQGSEA. The CDR3 DNA reads TGCAGCGTTAAGGGGCGAGACGGGGGAAGCACAGATACGCAGTATTTT. Protein sequence: CSVKGRDGGSTDTQYF.

The CDR3, as DNA: TGTGCCACCAGCAGAGATATACGTCCAGGGGGCTACACCTTC. It yields the protein CATSRDIRPGGYTF. J is TRBJ1-2 and V is TRBV15; D might be TRBD1 (5 bases). This CDR3 has 14 amino acids. V was shortened by 0 bases and J by 8 bases, with 13 bases between the two germline ends. Per the germline V gene, CDR1 is LNHNV and CDR2 is YYDKDF (reference sequence).

The chain joins TRBV7-6 to TRBJ2-1, with 8 nucleotides matching TRBD1. Germline assignment: CDR1 SGHVS and CDR2 FNYEAQ. With 2 bases clipped from V and 7 bases from J, the junction kept 7 bases outside the gene matches. The CDR3 is made up of 15 amino acids. CDR3 DNA: TGTGCCAGCAGCTTAACGGAACAGGGGGAAAATGAGCAGTTCTTC. Translation gives CASSLTEQGENEQFF.

The J gene is TRBJ1-5, the V gene TRBV4-1; D call uncertain. Deletions cut 0 bases from V and 0 bases from J, with 9 bases between. CDR1 is MGHRA and CDR2 is YSYEKL in the germline V gene. This CDR3 contains 16 residues. The CDR3 DNA is TGCGCCAGCAGCCAAGAACACGGACTTAGCAATCAGCCCCAGCATTTT. Its protein is CASSQEHGLSNQPQHF.

The chain uses TRBV6-5 and TRBJ1-1; weak D call: TRBD1 (6 bases). The CDR3 is made up of 16 amino acids. The germline V gene has CDR1 MNHEY and CDR2 SVGAGI. V was trimmed by 4 bases and J by 1 base, leaving 16 bases between them. In nucleotides, the CDR3 is TGTGCCAGCAGTTCCAACCCGACAGGACCGAACACTGAAGCTTTCTTT. Residues: CASSSNPTGPNTEAFF.

To note about this clone: One junction end does not reproduce the germline sequence, and a read error may be involved. The chain recombines TRBV5-1 with TRBJ2-7; 9 positions match TRBD1. The CDR3 is 15 amino acids. Germline V gene lookup returns CDR1 SGHRS and CDR2 YFSETQ. The CDR3 loop is CASSLGGTGSSEQYF. In DNA, the CDR3 is TGCGCCAGCAGCTTGGGGGGGACAGGGTCCTCCGAGCAGTACTTC. The full variable domain, with the rest looked up from reference TRBV5-1 and TRBJ2-7, is KAGVTQTPRYLIKTRGQQVTLSCSPISGHRSVSWYQQTPGQGLQFLFEYFSETQRNKGNFPGRFSGRQFSNSRSEMNVSTLELGDSALYLCASSLGGTGSSEQYFGPGTRLTVT.

The rearrangement uses TRBV7-2 and TRBJ1-1, with D maybe TRBD1 (6 bases). V dropped 0 bases and J dropped 6 bases, with 8 bases sitting between them. CDR1 is SGHTA and CDR2 is FQGNSA in the germline V gene. This CDR3 is 13 amino acids long. CDR3 region: CASSLAGGPEAFF. The DNA for the CDR3 is TGTGCCAGCAGCTTAGCCGGGGGCCCTGAAGCTTTCTTT.

The V and J genes are TRBV28 and TRBJ1-2; TRBD1 might be the D (5 bases). Per germline, CDR1 MDHEN and CDR2 SYDVKM. CDR3 length: 16 amino acids. V lost 4 bases and J 0 bases, leaving 15 bases between the germline ends. CDR3 sequence reads: CASSWRGRKSNYGYTF. The CDR3 DNA follows: TGTGCCAGCAGTTGGAGGGGCCGAAAGTCTAACTATGGCTACACCTTC.

The CDR3 spells CASSPRAREEGTEAFF. CDR3 nucleotides: TGTGCCAGCAGCCCGAGGGCCCGGGAGGAGGGCACTGAAGCTTTCTTT. This sequence joins TRBV7-9 and TRBJ1-1; D unresolved. Trimming took 5 bases from V and 4 from J, leaving 20 bases between them. Germline V gene sequence: CDR1 SEHNR, CDR2 FQNEAQ (reference sequence). This CDR3 spans 16 amino acids. The full variable domain, rest sourced from reference TRBV7-9 and TRBJ1-1, is DTGVSQNPRHKITKRGQNVTFRCDPISEHNRLYWYRQTLGQGPEFLTYFQNEAQLEKSRLLSDRFSAERPKGSFSTLEIQRTEQGDSAMYLCASSPRAREEGTEAFFGQGTRLTVV.

The rearrangement joins TRBV6-1 to TRBJ2-7, with D uncertain. This CDR3 has 15 residues. CDR1 and CDR2 (germline): MNHNS, SASEGT. V gave up 5 bases and J gave up 1 base, with 15 bases separating them. The CDR3, as DNA: TGTGCCAGCAGTTTAGGCATAGTTTCGTCCTACGAGCAGTACTTC. Translating gives CASSLGIVSSYEQYF.

The V call is TRBV5-1, the J call TRBJ2-7, with 8 bases lining up with TRBD1. V lost 4 bases, J lost 3 bases, and 12 bases stayed unmatched. CDR3 length: 16 residues. Germline CDR1 and CDR2: SGHRS and YFSETQ. The CDR3: CASSQTGTGNLYEQYF. DNA for the CDR3: TGCGCCAGCAGCCAAACCGGGACAGGAAATCTCTACGAGCAGTACTTC.

The chain combines TRBV6-1 with TRBJ2-2; no reliable D call. This CDR3 has 14 amino acids. V lost 8 bases and J 3 bases, leaving 13 bases between the germline ends. Looked up from germline, CDR1 is MNHNS and CDR2 is SASEGT. CDR3 in amino acids: CASEGFRDTGELFF. In DNA, the CDR3 is TGTGCCAGCGAAGGCTTTAGGGACACCGGGGAGCTGTTTTTT.

The CDR3 region has the DNA TGTGCCAGCAGCGAACAACTAGCGGGAGTGTATGAGCAGTTCTTC. Translated: CASSEQLAGVYEQFF. The chain uses TRBV7-2 and TRBJ2-1; 11 nucleotides match TRBD2. Losses at the gene ends were 5 bases for V and 8 bases for J; bases not matched to a gene: 8. The CDR3 extends over 15 amino acids. Germline CDR1 and CDR2: SGHTA and FQGNSA.